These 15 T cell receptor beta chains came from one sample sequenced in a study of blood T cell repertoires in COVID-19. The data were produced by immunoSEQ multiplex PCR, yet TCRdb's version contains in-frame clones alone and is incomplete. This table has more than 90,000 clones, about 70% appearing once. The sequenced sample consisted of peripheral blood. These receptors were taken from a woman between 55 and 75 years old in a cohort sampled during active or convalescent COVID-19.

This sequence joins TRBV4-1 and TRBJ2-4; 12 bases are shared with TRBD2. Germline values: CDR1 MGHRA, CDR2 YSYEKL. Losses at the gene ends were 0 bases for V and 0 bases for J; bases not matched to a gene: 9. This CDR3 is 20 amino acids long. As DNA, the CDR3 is TGCGCCAGCAGCCAAGATGGATGGACTAGCGGGACCTTAGCCAAAAACATTCAGTACTTC. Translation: CASSQDGWTSGTLAKNIQYF.

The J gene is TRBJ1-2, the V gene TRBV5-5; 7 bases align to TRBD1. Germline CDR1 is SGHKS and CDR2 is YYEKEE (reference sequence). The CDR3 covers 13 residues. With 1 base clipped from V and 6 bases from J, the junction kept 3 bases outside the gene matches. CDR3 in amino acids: CASSLLQGNGYTF. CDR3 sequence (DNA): TGTGCCAGCAGCTTGTTACAGGGGAATGGCTACACCTTC.

The CDR3, as DNA: TGTGCCAGCAGGCAGGACAGTACAAATTCACCCCTCCACTTT. Translation: CASRQDSTNSPLHF. The chain recombines TRBV7-9 with TRBJ1-6; maybe TRBD1 (6 bases). Germline CDR1 and CDR2: SEHNR and FQNEAQ (reference sequence). Between the trimmed V and J ends, which lost 6 bases and 7 bases, there was a span of 13 bases. The CDR3 has 14 residues.

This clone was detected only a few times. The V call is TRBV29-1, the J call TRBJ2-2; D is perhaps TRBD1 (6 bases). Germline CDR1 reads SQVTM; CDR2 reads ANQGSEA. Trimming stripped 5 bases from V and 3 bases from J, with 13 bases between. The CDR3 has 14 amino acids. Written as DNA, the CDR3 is TGCAGCGTTCGTACACACAGGGACACCGGGGAGCTGTTTTTT. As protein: CSVRTHRDTGELFF.

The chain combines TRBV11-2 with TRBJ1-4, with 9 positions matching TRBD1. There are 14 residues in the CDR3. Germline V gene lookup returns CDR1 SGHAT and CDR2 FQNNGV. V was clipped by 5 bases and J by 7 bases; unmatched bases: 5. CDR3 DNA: TGTGCCAGCAGCGCCGGGACAGGGACTGAAAAACTGTTTTTT. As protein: CASSAGTGTEKLFF. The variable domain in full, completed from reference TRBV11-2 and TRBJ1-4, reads EAGVAQSPRYKIIEKRQSVAFWCNPISGHATLYWYQQILGQGPKLLIQFQNNGVVDDSQLPKDRFSAERLKGVDSTLKIQPAKLEDSAVYLCASSAGTGTEKLFFGSGTQLSVL.

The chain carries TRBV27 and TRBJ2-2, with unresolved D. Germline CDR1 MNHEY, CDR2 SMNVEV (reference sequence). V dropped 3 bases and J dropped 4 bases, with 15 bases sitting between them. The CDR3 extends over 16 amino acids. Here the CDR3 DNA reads TGTGCCAGCAGTTTTTCCAGGCAATTTTCCACCGGGGAGCTGTTTTTT. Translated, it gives CASSFSRQFSTGELFF.

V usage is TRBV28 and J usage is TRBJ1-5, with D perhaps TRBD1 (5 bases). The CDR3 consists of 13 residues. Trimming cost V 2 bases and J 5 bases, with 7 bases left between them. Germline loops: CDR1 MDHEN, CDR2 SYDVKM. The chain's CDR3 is CASSLVGDQPQHF. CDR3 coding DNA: TGTGCCAGCAGTTTAGTAGGGGATCAGCCCCAGCATTTT.

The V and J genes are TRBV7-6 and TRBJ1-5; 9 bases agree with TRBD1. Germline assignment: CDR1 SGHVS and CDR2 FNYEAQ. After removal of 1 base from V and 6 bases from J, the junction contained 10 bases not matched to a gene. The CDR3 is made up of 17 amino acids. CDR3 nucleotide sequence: TGTGCCAGCAGCTTAGTACCCGACAGGGGGGGTAGTCAGCCCCAGCATTTT. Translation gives CASSLVPDRGGSQPQHF.

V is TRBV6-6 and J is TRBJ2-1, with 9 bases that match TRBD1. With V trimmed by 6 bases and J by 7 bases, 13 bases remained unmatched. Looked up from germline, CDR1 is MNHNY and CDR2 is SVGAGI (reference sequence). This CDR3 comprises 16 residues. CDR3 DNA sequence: TGTGCCAGCAGCCTCCTGGCGGGACAGGGTGTGAATGAGCAGTTCTTC. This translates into CASSLLAGQGVNEQFF.

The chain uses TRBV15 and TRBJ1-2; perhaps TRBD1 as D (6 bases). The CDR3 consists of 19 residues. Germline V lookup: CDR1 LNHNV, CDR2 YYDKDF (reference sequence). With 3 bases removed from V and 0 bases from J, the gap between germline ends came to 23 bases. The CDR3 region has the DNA TGTGCCACCAGCAGCGATCAGACGATACAGGGAAGAGCTAACTATGGCTACACCTTC. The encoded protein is CATSSDQTIQGRANYGYTF.

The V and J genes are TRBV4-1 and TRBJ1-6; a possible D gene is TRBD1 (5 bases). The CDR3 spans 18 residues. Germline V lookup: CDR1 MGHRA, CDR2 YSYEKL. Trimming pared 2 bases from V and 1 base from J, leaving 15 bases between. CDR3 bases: TGCGCCAGCAGCCAAAGTCTTGGCAGGGTGTCCTATAATTCACCCCTCCACTTT. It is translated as CASSQSLGRVSYNSPLHF.

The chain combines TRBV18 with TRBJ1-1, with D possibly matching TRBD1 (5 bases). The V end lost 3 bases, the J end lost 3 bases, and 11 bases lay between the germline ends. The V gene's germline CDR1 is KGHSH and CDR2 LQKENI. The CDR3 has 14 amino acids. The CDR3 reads CASSPTTADTEAFF. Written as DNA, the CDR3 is TGTGCCAGCTCACCGACGACAGCCGACACTGAAGCTTTCTTT.

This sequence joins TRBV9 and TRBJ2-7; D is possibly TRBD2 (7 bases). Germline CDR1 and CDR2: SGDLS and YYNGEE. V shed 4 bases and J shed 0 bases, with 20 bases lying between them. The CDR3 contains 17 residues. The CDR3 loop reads CASSPTWGRGSSYEQYF. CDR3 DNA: TGTGCCAGCAGCCCGACGTGGGGGCGGGGGAGCTCCTACGAGCAGTACTTC. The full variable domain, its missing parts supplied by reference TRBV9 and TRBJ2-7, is DSGVTQTPKHLITATGQRVTLRCSPRSGDLSVYWYQQSLDQGLQFLIQYYNGEERAKGNILERFSAQQFPDLHSELNLSSLELGDSALYFCASSPTWGRGSSYEQYFGPGTRLTVT.

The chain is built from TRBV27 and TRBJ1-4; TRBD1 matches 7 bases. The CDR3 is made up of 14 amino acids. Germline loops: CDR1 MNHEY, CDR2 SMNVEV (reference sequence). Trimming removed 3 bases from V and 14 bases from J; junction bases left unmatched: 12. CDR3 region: CASSFSSGTEALFF. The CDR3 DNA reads TGTGCCAGCAGTTTCTCCTCCGGGACAGAAGCTCTGTTTTTT. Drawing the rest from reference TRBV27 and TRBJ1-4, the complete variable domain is EAQVTQNPRYLITVTGKKLTVTCSQNMNHEYMSWYRQDPGLGLRQIYYSMNVEVTDKGDVPEGYKVSRKEKRNFPLILESPSPNQTSLYFCASSFSSGTEALFFGSGTQLSVL.

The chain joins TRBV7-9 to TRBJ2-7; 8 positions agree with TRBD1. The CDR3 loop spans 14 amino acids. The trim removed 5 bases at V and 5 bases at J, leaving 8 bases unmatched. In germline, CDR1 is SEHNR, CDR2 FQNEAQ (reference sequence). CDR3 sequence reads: CASSHRQGLDEQYF. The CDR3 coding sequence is TGTGCCAGCAGCCACCGACAGGGGCTCGACGAGCAGTACTTC.